This is a list of T cell receptor beta chains from one sample in a study of cytomegalovirus exposure and HLA in healthy donors. TCRdb's table, derived via immunoSEQ multiplex PCR, lists solely in-frame clones and lacks some. The sample carries about 130,000 clones, about 73% recorded once. The specimen sequenced was PBMCs. The receptors originated from a woman aged 40 to 49 in good health and CMV-seropositive. Both conserved end residues are part of each CDR3. A D gene is named only where the DNA matches it firmly. Size tells how often a clone was seen (once, few, many) or the class of an expanded clone, and some rows leave it out.

abundance	d_gene	j_gene	v_gene	CDR3aa	CDR3nt
few	TRBD1	TRBJ2-1	TRBV7-2	CASSSDRDRGGNEQFF	TGTGCCAGCAGCTCAGACCGGGACAGGGGTGGAAATGAGCAGTTCTTC
few	TRBD2	TRBJ2-7	TRBV18	CASSPTSLGGREQYF	TGTGCCAGCTCACCGACTAGCTTGGGTGGGCGTGAGCAGTACTTC
-	TRBD1	TRBJ1-2	TRBV2	CASSPDRLDYGYTF	TGTGCCAGCAGTCCGGACAGGTTAGACTATGGCTACACCTTC
once	-	TRBJ2-1	TRBV19	CASSTRLAPADEQFF	TGTGCCAGTAGTACCCGGCTAGCCCCTGCGGATGAGCAGTTCTTC
-	-	TRBJ2-7	TRBV2	CASSYDSTYEQYF	TGTGCCAGCAGTTACGACAGCACCTACGAGCAGTACTTC
-	TRBD1	TRBJ2-4	TRBV9	CASSVGVTGGTKNIQYF	TGTGCCAGCAGCGTAGGGGTGACAGGGGGGACCAAAAACATTCAGTACTTC
-	-	TRBJ2-5	TRBV7-6	CASSFWGPQAGRQETQYF	TGTGCCAGCAGCTTTTGGGGCCCGCAGGCGGGGAGGCAAGAGACCCAGTACTTC
few	-	TRBJ2-7	TRBV7-9	CASSLVYWDMTHYEQYF	TGTGCCAGCAGCTTAGTGTACTGGGACATGACCCACTACGAGCAGTACTTC
-	-	TRBJ2-2	TRBV7-2	CASSLSPHRVPSGELFF	TGTGCCAGCAGCTTATCCCCCCACAGGGTGCCATCCGGGGAGCTGTTTTTT
-	TRBD1	TRBJ1-5	TRBV6-6	CASSAQGQSGNQPQHF	TGTGCCAGCAGTGCCCAGGGACAGTCAGGCAATCAGCCCCAGCATTTT
-	-	TRBJ2-4	TRBV2	CASNRVIAKNIQYF	TGTGCCAGCAACAGGGTAATAGCCAAAAACATTCAGTACTTC
-	TRBD1	TRBJ1-2	TRBV6-5	CASSYSPTGNYGYTF	TGTGCCAGCAGTTACTCCCCGACAGGGAACTATGGCTACACCTTC
-	-	TRBJ2-5	TRBV30	CAWSGGGQETQYF	TGTGCCTGGAGTGGAGGGGGACAAGAGACCCAGTACTTC
-	-	TRBJ1-3	TRBV7-9	CASSLARGLSGNTIYF	TGTGCCAGCAGCTTAGCGCGAGGGCTCTCTGGAAACACCATATATTTT
-	TRBD1	TRBJ1-1	TRBV18	CASSPRDRGNMNTEAFF	TGTGCCAGCTCTCCGAGGGACAGAGGGAACATGAACACTGAAGCTTTCTTT
-	-	TRBJ1-2	TRBV27	CASSSVKVGALPLGYTF	TGTGCCAGCAGTTCCGTCAAGGTAGGAGCCTTACCTCTTGGCTACACCTTC
-	TRBD2	TRBJ2-1	TRBV28	CASSLGLAGTFNEQFF	TGTGCCAGCAGTTTAGGCCTAGCGGGGACTTTCAATGAGCAGTTCTTC
-	-	TRBJ2-3	TRBV29-1	CSVALGADTQYF	-
-	-	TRBJ1-1	TRBV19	CASRRQELENTEAFF	TGTGCCAGTAGACGACAGGAGTTGGAGAACACTGAAGCTTTCTTT
-	-	TRBJ1-2	TRBV30	CAWRGGAGDGYTF	TGTGCCTGGAGGGGGGGGGCCGGGGATGGCTACACCTTC
-	TRBD2	TRBJ2-1	TRBV19	CAISPGLAAGLLEQFF	TGTGCCATATCACCGGGACTAGCGGCGGGGTTGCTCGAGCAGTTCTTC
-	-	TRBJ1-4	TRBV15	CATSRGQLNEKLFF	TGTGCCACCAGCAGAGGACAGTTGAATGAAAAACTGTTTTTT
-	TRBD1	TRBJ1-2	TRBV28	CASSLPGTGGNYGYTF	TGTGCCAGCAGTTTACCTGGGACAGGGGGGAACTATGGCTACACCTTC
-	-	TRBJ2-1	TRBV15	CATSREPLGGYNEQFF	TGTGCCACCAGCAGAGAACCACTGGGGGGCTACAATGAGCAGTTCTTC
-	-	TRBJ1-3	TRBV5-5	CASSLWGVSGNTIYF	TGTGCCAGCAGCTTGTGGGGCGTCTCTGGAAACACCATATATTTT
-	-	TRBJ1-1	TRBV7-2	CASSSGEGRILNTEAFF	TGTGCCAGCAGCTCGGGGGAGGGACGGATACTGAACACTGAAGCTTTCTTT
once	TRBD2	TRBJ2-2	TRBV19	CASGGVGVTGELFF	TGTGCCAGCGGGGGGGTGGGTGTCACCGGGGAGCTGTTTTTT
-	-	TRBJ1-2	TRBV19	CASKRQDYGYTF	TGTGCCAGTAAGCGGCAGGACTATGGCTACACCTTC
-	TRBD1	TRBJ2-5	TRBV20-1	CSGQGTETQYF	TGCAGTGGACAGGGCACAGAGACCCAGTACTTC
-	-	TRBJ1-1	TRBV5-4	CASRVAGNTEAFF	TGTGCCAGCAGGGTGGCAGGAAACACTGAAGCTTTCTTT
-	TRBD1	TRBJ2-5	TRBV28	CASSPLRTGGSPGKETQYF	TGTGCCAGCAGTCCCCTCAGGACAGGGGGCTCCCCCGGCAAAGAGACCCAGTACTTC
once	-	TRBJ2-3	TRBV28	CASSLGGIKSTDTQYF	TGTGCCAGCAGTTTAGGGGGGATAAAGAGCACAGATACGCAGTATTTT
-	-	TRBJ2-3	TRBV30	CAWSHRPPAWDKDTQYF	TGTGCCTGGAGTCACCGCCCCCCAGCGTGGGACAAAGATACGCAGTATTTT
-	-	TRBJ1-6	TRBV7-2	CASSPGHSNSPLHF	TGTGCCAGCAGCCCGGGACATAGTAATTCACCCCTCCACTTT
few	-	TRBJ1-1	TRBV14	CASSLPGQNTEAFF	TGTGCCAGCAGCCTACCTGGGCAGAACACTGAAGCTTTCTTT
-	-	TRBJ1-4	TRBV19	CASSFGGLNEKLFF	TGTGCCAGTAGTTTTGGGGGCCTCAATGAAAAACTGTTTTTT
-	-	TRBJ1-4	TRBV6-5	CASGRVVREKLFF	TGTGCCAGCGGGAGGGTTGTCCGGGAAAAACTGTTTTTT
-	-	TRBJ2-7	TRBV28	CASSSMARGWIEQYF	TGTGCCAGCAGTTCCATGGCCCGAGGATGGATCGAGCAGTACTTC
-	-	TRBJ1-1	TRBV5-4	CASSLAGNTEAFF	TGTGCCAGCAGCTTGGCCGGGAACACTGAAGCTTTCTTT
-	TRBD1	TRBJ1-2	TRBV28	CASRGTGGNYGYTF	TGTGCCAGCAGGGGGACAGGGGGGAATTATGGCTACACCTTC
once	TRBD1	TRBJ1-2	TRBV2	CARGDSGDYGYTF	TGTGCACGAGGGGACAGCGGAGACTATGGCTACACCTTC
-	TRBD1	TRBJ1-6	TRBV30	CAWSVSGGNVSPLHF	TGTGCCTGGAGTGTATCAGGGGGTAATGTTTCACCCCTCCACTTT
once	TRBD1	TRBJ2-7	TRBV2	CASSEKGQGYEQYF	TGTGCCAGCAGTGAGAAGGGACAGGGCTACGAGCAGTACTTC
-	-	TRBJ1-2	TRBV4-1	CASRPGGVDYGYTF	TGCGCCAGCAGGCCGGGGGGGGTCGACTATGGCTACACCTTC
medium-sized	TRBD1	TRBJ1-1	TRBV4-3	CASSQGSAGQGLGEAFF	TGCGCCAGCAGCCAGGGTTCGGCCGGACAGGGGCTCGGAGAAGCTTTCTTT
-	TRBD1	TRBJ1-1	TRBV18	CASSPSGTGYTEAFF	TGTGCCAGCTCACCTTCCGGGACAGGGTACACTGAAGCTTTCTTT
-	-	TRBJ1-2	TRBV4-1	CASSQSQGNGYTF	TGCGCCAGCAGCCAGAGTCAGGGTAATGGCTACACCTTC
-	-	TRBJ2-7	TRBV7-9	CANSLGRASYEQYF	TGTGCCAACAGCCTAGGCAGGGCCTCCTACGAGCAGTACTTC
-	-	TRBJ1-2	TRBV19	CASSIVQADYGYTF	TGTGCCAGTAGTATAGTGCAGGCCGACTATGGCTACACCTTC
-	TRBD1	TRBJ2-7	TRBV6-5	CASSYQQGIAGEQYF	TGTGCCAGCAGTTACCAACAGGGGATTGCCGGCGAGCAGTACTTC
-	TRBD1	TRBJ1-2	TRBV18	CASSGTAVSGYTF	TGTGCCAGCTCCGGGACAGCCGTCTCCGGCTACACCTTC
-	TRBD1	TRBJ2-1	TRBV19	CASSIGTGPYNEQFF	TGTGCCAGTAGTATCGGGACAGGGCCCTACAATGAGCAGTTCTTC
-	-	TRBJ1-4	TRBV7-9	CASSTKRATNEKLFF	TGTGCCAGCAGCACCAAACGGGCAACTAATGAAAAACTGTTTTTT
few	TRBD2	TRBJ2-7	TRBV5-4	CASSLDTSGPYEQYF	TGTGCCAGCAGCTTGGATACTAGCGGGCCCTACGAGCAGTACTTC
few	-	TRBJ2-1	TRBV7-6	CASSANYNEQFF	TGTGCCAGCAGCGCGAATTACAATGAGCAGTTCTTC